This T cell receptor (beta chain) was sequenced for a study of graft-versus-host responses after intestinal transplantation. In the study overall: Among the recipients, transplants were multivisceral, liver-intestinal, or isolated intestinal. Anti-thymocyte globulin induction was given to all recipients, followed by tacrolimus and steroids for roughly 3 years.

Findings and limits, study-wide: An association linked early post-transplant HvG declines with peak circulating GvH clone levels. Some patients had graft-donor T cell macrochimerism, and their allografts showed high graft-versus-host to host-versus-graft clonal ratios.

With regard to this clone: Antigen unknown.

Data came from immunoSEQ multiplex PCR; TCRdb stores just in-frame clones and leaves some out. Of just under 65,000 clones in the sample, more than 85% were seen once. The sequencing here drew on unstimulated CD8+ T cells sorted from spleen or lymph node cells, taken before transplant. The receptor was isolated from a human donor who was the organ donor for an intestinal transplant.

The CDR3 here is CAIPGGPTDTQYF. The CDR3 DNA sequence: TGTGCCATTCCGGGAGGGCCCACAGATACGCAGTATTTT. This sequence joins TRBV6-4 and TRBJ2-3; TRBD2 matches at 8 bases. The CDR3 has 13 residues. The V segment lost 10 bases and the J segment 2 bases; nucleotides outside the gene matches: 5. From germline, CDR1 is MRHNA and CDR2 SNTAGT.